Below are 18 T cell receptor beta chains sequenced from a single sample in a study of monozygotic twins with inflammatory bowel disease. TCRdb re-called the 5' RACE reads and catalogs CDR3 proteins one per entry, DNA excluded. Its listing shows approximately 420,000 distinct CDR3 sequences. Sequenced: blood. These receptors were obtained from a human donor with ulcerative colitis or Crohn's disease, or a healthy co-twin of an affected twin (not recorded which).

This chain joins TRBV7-2 and TRBJ2-2; the D call from TCRdb, TRBD1, cannot be confirmed without DNA. The CDR3 runs 15 residues. Germline V CDR1 and CDR2: SGHTA, FQGNSA. The CDR3 reads CASSPTGQNTGELFF.

The rearrangement links TRBV20-1 to TRBJ2-7; TCRdb lists TRBD2, though no DNA is available to test this call. The CDR3 is 14 residues long. CDR1 DFQATT and CDR2 SNEGSKA come from the germline V gene (reference sequence). CDR3 loop: CSARDLAGWDEQYF.

V usage is TRBV27 and J usage is TRBJ2-5; as DNA is missing, the TRBD2 call by TCRdb cannot be tested. CDR3 length equals 17 residues. Germline V gives CDR1 MNHEY, CDR2 SMNVEV (reference sequence). CDR3: CASSPRLAHSQSETQYF.

CDR3 sequence reads: CASSSYRENQPQHF. The V and J genes are TRBV7-9 and TRBJ1-5; TCRdb's D call of TRBD1 is untestable without DNA. CDR3 size: 14 residues. The germline V gene has CDR1 SEHNR and CDR2 FQNEAQ (reference sequence).

This chain connects TRBV2 to TRBJ2-7; TCRdb's D gene call, TRBD1, goes unchecked for lack of DNA. Germline assignment: CDR1 SNHLY and CDR2 FYNNEI. This CDR3 contains 13 residues. The CDR3 region is CASGRDRLYEQYF. Based on the CDR3 plus reference TRBV2 and TRBJ2-7, the full variable domain is EPEVTQTPSHQVTQMGQEVILRCVPISNHLYFYWYRQILGQKVEFLVSFYNNEISEKSEIFDDQFSVERPDGSNFTLKIRSTKLEDSAMYFCASGRDRLYEQYFGPGTRLTVT.

The chain joins TRBV5-1 to TRBJ2-1; absent DNA, TCRdb's TRBD2 call cannot be checked. CDR1 is SGHRS, CDR2 YFSETQ, per germline. The CDR3 runs to 19 residues. CDR3 loop: CASSTPGLAGSSSYNEQFF.

The chain carries TRBV15 and TRBJ1-3. The CDR3 covers 18 residues. In germline, CDR1 is LNHNV, CDR2 YYDKDF (reference sequence). CDR3 sequence reads: CATSSLGLGSTPGNTIYF.

The chain couples TRBV2 to TRBJ1-2; the D call of TRBD1 rests on TCRdb alone, since no DNA is present to check it. The germline gives CDR1 SNHLY, CDR2 FYNNEI. This CDR3 spans 13 amino acids. Here the CDR3 reads CASRLQGADGYTF. The entire variable domain, with the rest obtained from reference TRBV2 and TRBJ1-2, is as follows: EPEVTQTPSHQVTQMGQEVILRCVPISNHLYFYWYRQILGQKVEFLVSFYNNEISEKSEIFDDQFSVERPDGSNFTLKIRSTKLEDSAMYFCASRLQGADGYTFGSGTRLTVV.

The rearrangement uses TRBV6-5 and TRBJ1-5. CDR3 size: 14 residues. Germline V gene sequence: CDR1 MNHEY, CDR2 SVGAGI. The CDR3: CASSYGPGAQPQHF.

The chain uses TRBV12-3 or TRBV12-4 and TRBJ1-5; as DNA is missing, the TRBD1 call by TCRdb cannot be tested. The CDR3 sequence is 14 residues long. This chain's CDR3 is CASSFRGFNQPQHF.

The chain carries TRBV6-1 and TRBJ1-2; TCRdb's D gene call, TRBD1, goes unchecked for lack of DNA. Germline V gives CDR1 MNHNS, CDR2 SASEGT. The CDR3 loop spans 15 amino acids. The CDR3 protein is CASSEAHRANYGYTF.

V gene TRBV3-1 combines with J gene TRBJ2-3; TCRdb picks TRBD1, but there is no DNA to check that call. CDR1 and CDR2 from the germline V gene are LGHDT and YNNKEL (reference sequence). This CDR3 comprises 14 residues. The CDR3 reads CASSQTGGVNTQYF.

The chain carries TRBV7-6 and TRBJ2-5. The germline CDR1 and CDR2 sequences are SGHVS and FNYEAQ. The CDR3 has 14 residues. The CDR3 sequence: CASSLASSWETQYF.

The chain combines TRBV5-4 with TRBJ2-7; lacking DNA, the TRBD1 call made by TCRdb goes unchecked. CDR1 and CDR2 (germline): SGHNT, YYREEE (reference sequence). The CDR3 contains 15 residues. CDR3 sequence reads: CASSPTGGNLGEQYF.

The CDR3: CASSLRSGSRQETQYF. The chain recombines TRBV6-1 with TRBJ2-5; TCRdb's D call of TRBD2 is untestable without DNA. This CDR3 comprises 16 residues. Germline-derived CDR1 and CDR2 are MNHNS and SASEGT.

The chain has TRBV7-2 and TRBJ2-3; the TCRdb D gene call, TRBD1, has no DNA to confirm it. Germline lookup yields CDR1 SGHTA and CDR2 FQGNSA. The CDR3 totals 16 residues. The CDR3 protein is CASRLTTGRGGDTQYF.

The V and J genes are TRBV2 and TRBJ2-3; TCRdb's D call, TRBD1, is unchecked because there is no DNA. Germline-derived CDR1 and CDR2 are SNHLY and FYNNEI. This CDR3 spans 15 amino acids. The CDR3 is CASSDKTGSTDTQYF.

The rearrangement uses TRBV7-9 and TRBJ1-4; TCRdb's assignment of TRBD1 cannot be checked, as there is no DNA. The CDR3 spans 15 residues. Germline V gene sequence: CDR1 SEHNR, CDR2 FQNEAQ (reference sequence). This CDR3 reads CASSLRGTGNEKLFF.